The T cell receptor (beta chain) described here comes from a study of control samples from healthy donors and cancer patients. The table came from immunoSEQ multiplex PCR; TCRdb's copy has only in-frame clones and leaves some out. Here the sample spans 150,000 to 180,000 clones, about 94% being singletons. The V gene end was trimmed by 6 bases and the J gene end by 10 bases; junction bases not matched to a gene: 6. Per the germline V gene, CDR1 is MDHEN and CDR2 is SYDVKM. There are 13 residues in the CDR3. The V and J genes are TRBV28 and TRBJ1-6; 7 positions match TRBD1. The sequenced material came from blood. The sequence came from a man in his forties in good health. The CDR3 DNA reads TGTGCCAGCAGCCACGACAGGGAATCACCCCTCCACTTT. It translates to CASSHDRESPLHF.